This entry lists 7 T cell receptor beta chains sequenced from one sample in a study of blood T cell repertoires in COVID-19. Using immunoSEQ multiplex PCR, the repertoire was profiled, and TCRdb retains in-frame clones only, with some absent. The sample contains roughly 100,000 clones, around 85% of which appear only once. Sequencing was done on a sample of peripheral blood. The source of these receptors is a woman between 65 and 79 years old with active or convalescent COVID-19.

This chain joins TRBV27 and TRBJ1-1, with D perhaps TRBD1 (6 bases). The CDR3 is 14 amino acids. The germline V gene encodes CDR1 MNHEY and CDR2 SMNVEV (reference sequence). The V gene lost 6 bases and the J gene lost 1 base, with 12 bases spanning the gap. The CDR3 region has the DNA TGTGCCAGCAGGAGACAGGAAACGAACACTGAAGCTTTCTTT. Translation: CASRRQETNTEAFF.

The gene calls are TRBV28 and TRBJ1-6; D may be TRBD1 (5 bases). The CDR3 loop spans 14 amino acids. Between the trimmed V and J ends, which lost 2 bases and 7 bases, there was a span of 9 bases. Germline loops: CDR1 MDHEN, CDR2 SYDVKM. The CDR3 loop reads CASSLQGANSPLHF. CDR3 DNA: TGTGCCAGCAGTTTACAGGGCGCCAATTCACCCCTCCACTTT.

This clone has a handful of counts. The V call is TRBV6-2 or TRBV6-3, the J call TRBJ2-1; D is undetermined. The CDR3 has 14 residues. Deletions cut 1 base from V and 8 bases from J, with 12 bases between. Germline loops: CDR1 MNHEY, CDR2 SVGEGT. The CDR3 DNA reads TGTGCCAGCAGTTACTTAAACAGCTGGCATGAGCAGTTCTTC. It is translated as CASSYLNSWHEQFF.

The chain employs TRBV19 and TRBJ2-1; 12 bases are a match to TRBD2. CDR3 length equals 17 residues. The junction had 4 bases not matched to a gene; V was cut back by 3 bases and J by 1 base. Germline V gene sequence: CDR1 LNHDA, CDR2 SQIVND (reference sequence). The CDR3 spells CASSMSSGRGSYNEQFF. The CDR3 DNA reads TGTGCCAGTAGTATGTCTAGCGGGAGGGGATCCTACAATGAGCAGTTCTTC.

The CDR3 loop is CASSIGLYPIETQYF. DNA for the CDR3: TGTGCCAGTAGTATTGGACTATACCCAATTGAGACCCAGTACTTC. V usage is TRBV19 and J usage is TRBJ2-5, with a tentative D call TRBD2 (6 bases). The CDR3 runs to 15 residues. From germline, CDR1 is LNHDA and CDR2 SQIVND (reference sequence). V lost 3 bases, J lost 5 bases, and 16 bases lay in between.

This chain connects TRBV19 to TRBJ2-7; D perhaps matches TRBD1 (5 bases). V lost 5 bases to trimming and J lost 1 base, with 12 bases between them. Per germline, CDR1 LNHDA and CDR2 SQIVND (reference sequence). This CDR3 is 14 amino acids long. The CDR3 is CASSRPGQSYEQYF. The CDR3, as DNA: TGTGCCAGTAGTCGACCAGGGCAATCCTACGAGCAGTACTTC. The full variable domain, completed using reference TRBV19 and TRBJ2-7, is DGGITQSPKYLFRKEGQNVTLSCEQNLNHDAMYWYRQDPGQGLRLIYYSQIVNDFQKGDIAEGYSVSREKKESFPLTVTSAQKNPTAFYLCASSRPGQSYEQYFGPGTRLTVT.

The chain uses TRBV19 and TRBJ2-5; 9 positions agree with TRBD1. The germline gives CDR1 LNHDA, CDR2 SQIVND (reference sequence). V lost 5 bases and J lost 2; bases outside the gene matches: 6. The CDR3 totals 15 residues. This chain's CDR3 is CASSADRGWQETQYF. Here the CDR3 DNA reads TGTGCCAGTAGTGCGGACAGGGGTTGGCAAGAGACCCAGTACTTC.